The 28 T cell receptor beta chains listed next were all sequenced from one sample in a study of PD-L1 blockade in urothelial cancer. Here immunoSEQ multiplex PCR was the method, and the copy in TCRdb shows in-frame clones only, minus some. There are over 70,000 clones in the sample; around four fifths occur only once, and around 8.1% lies in the top ten. Documented time point: peripheral blood 6 weeks after treatment start. The sequencing used PBMCs, collected around atezolizumab (anti-PD-L1) treatment. All receptors derive from a man aged 65 to 85 with urothelial cancer.

A single count supports this clone. CDR3 sequence (DNA): TGTGCCAGTAATCGGCCCAGGGAAGGTAGTCAGCCCCAGCATTTT. Protein sequence: CASNRPREGSQPQHF. The V gene is TRBV19, the J gene TRBJ1-5, with a tentative D call TRBD1 (5 bases). CDR1 LNHDA and CDR2 SQIVND come from the germline V gene (reference sequence). The CDR3 runs 15 residues. Trimming removed 7 bases from V and 6 bases from J, with 19 bases in between.

The chain recombines TRBV19 with TRBJ2-2, with D possibly being TRBD1 (6 bases). This CDR3 has 14 residues. Germline V gene sequence: CDR1 LNHDA, CDR2 SQIVND (reference sequence). Trimming shortened V by 3 bases and J by 6 bases, and 11 bases separated the two germline ends. The DNA for the CDR3 is TGTGCCAGTAGTATGGACCAGGGGCCCGGGGAGCTGTTTTTT. Translated: CASSMDQGPGELFF.

The chain combines TRBV7-3 with TRBJ1-1; 7 nucleotides line up with TRBD1. Unmatched junction bases numbered 3, after V lost 4 bases and J lost 1 base. The CDR3 length is 14 residues. Germline V lookup: CDR1 SGHTA, CDR2 FQGTGA. The DNA for the CDR3 is TGTGCCAGCAGCTCCGGGACAGAGAACACTGAAGCTTTCTTT. It specifies CASSSGTENTEAFF.

This sequence joins TRBV5-6 and TRBJ2-7; possibly TRBD1 for D (5 bases). CDR1 is SGHDT, CDR2 YYEEEE, per germline. The CDR3 sequence is 15 residues long. V shed 1 base and J shed 9 bases, with 20 bases lying between them. The DNA of the CDR3 is TGTGCCAGCAGCTTGATAGCAGGGCCCTACGTTGGGCAGTACTTC. Its translation: CASSLIAGPYVGQYF. Together with reference TRBV5-6 and TRBJ2-7, the CDR3 gives the full variable domain: DAGVTQSPTHLIKTRGQQVTLRCSPKSGHDTVSWYQQALGQGPQFIFQYYEEEERQRGNFPDRFSGHQFPNYSSELNVNALLLGDSALYLCASSLIAGPYVGQYFGPGTRLTVT.

This rearrangement joins TRBV6-5 to TRBJ2-1, with D unclear. V lost 6 bases, J lost 0 bases, and 12 bases lay in between. The CDR3 runs to 15 residues. Germline lookup yields CDR1 MNHEY and CDR2 SVGAGI. The CDR3 DNA reads as TGTGCCAGCAGCCTCACATGGAGCTCCTACAATGAGCAGTTCTTC. It specifies CASSLTWSSYNEQFF.

The CDR3 reads CASSLLGGQQPQHF. The CDR3 DNA follows: TGTGCCAGCAGTCTACTCGGGGGGCAGCAGCCCCAGCATTTT. The gene calls are TRBV28 and TRBJ1-5, with D maybe TRBD1 (6 bases). CDR1 MDHEN and CDR2 SYDVKM come from the germline V gene. Trimming removed 5 bases at V and 7 bases at J, with 15 bases between. The CDR3 has 14 residues.

The genes are TRBV19 and TRBJ1-5; D may be TRBD1 (5 bases). Trimming removed 3 bases at V and 3 bases at J, with 12 bases between. The CDR3 has 15 residues. Per the germline V gene, CDR1 is LNHDA and CDR2 is SQIVND (reference sequence). The CDR3 sequence is CASSMVQETNQPQHF. For the CDR3, the DNA is TGTGCCAGTAGTATGGTACAGGAAACCAATCAGCCCCAGCATTTT. Based on the CDR3 plus reference TRBV19 and TRBJ1-5, the full variable domain is DGGITQSPKYLFRKEGQNVTLSCEQNLNHDAMYWYRQDPGQGLRLIYYSQIVNDFQKGDIAEGYSVSREKKESFPLTVTSAQKNPTAFYLCASSMVQETNQPQHFGDGTRLSIL.

The chain couples TRBV4-3 to TRBJ2-1; 9 bases are shared with TRBD2. This CDR3 comprises 16 residues. Per the germline V gene, CDR1 is LGHNA and CDR2 is YSLEER. J gave up 9 bases and V 0 bases, and 9 bases lay outside the gene matches. The CDR3 DNA follows: TGCGCCAGCAGCCAAGATAAGACTAGCGGAACGGGTGAGCAGTTCTTC. Translated, it gives CASSQDKTSGTGEQFF.

In this sample, this clone turned up a few times. This chain joins TRBV28 and TRBJ1-5, with 9 positions matching TRBD1. Germline V gives CDR1 MDHEN, CDR2 SYDVKM. Trimming at V came to 5 bases and at J to 7 bases, leaving 0 bases not matched to a gene. This CDR3 region has 12 residues. The CDR3 region has the DNA TGTGCCAGCAGTACAGGGGGCCAGCCCCAGCATTTT. Translation gives CASSTGGQPQHF. Drawing the rest from reference TRBV28 and TRBJ1-5, the complete variable domain is DVKVTQSSRYLVKRTGEKVFLECVQDMDHENMFWYRQDPGLGLRLIYFSYDVKMKEKGDIPEGYSVSREKKERFSLILESASTNQTSMYLCASSTGGQPQHFGDGTRLSIL.

V gene TRBV6-5 combines with J gene TRBJ1-2; no firm D call. The CDR3 is 12 amino acids. With 5 bases removed from V and 8 bases from J, the gap between germline ends came to 12 bases. The germline CDR1 and CDR2 sequences are MNHEY and SVGAGI. CDR3 residues: CASSGKGGGYTF. Written as DNA, the CDR3 is TGTGCCAGCAGTGGCAAGGGAGGCGGCTACACCTTC.

This chain links TRBV19 with TRBJ1-4; 12 nucleotides match TRBD1. J gave up 8 bases and V 5 bases, and 3 bases lay outside the gene matches. The CDR3 sequence is 14 residues long. The germline V gene has CDR1 LNHDA and CDR2 SQIVND (reference sequence). The CDR3 spells CASSFGTGGEKLFF. The CDR3 bases are TGTGCCAGTAGTTTCGGGACAGGGGGCGAAAAACTGTTTTTT.

CDR3 residues: CASSLIGRGETQYF. CDR3 DNA: TGTGCCAGCAGCTTAATTGGTAGGGGAGAGACCCAGTACTTC. The rearrangement uses TRBV7-2 and TRBJ2-5; D is possibly TRBD1 (5 bases). V was cut by 2 bases and J by 4 bases, with 11 bases left in between. The CDR3 is made up of 14 amino acids. Germline V gives CDR1 SGHTA, CDR2 FQGNSA.

Only a few counts were recorded for this clone. The J gene is TRBJ2-3, the V gene TRBV7-9; 12 positions match TRBD2. The germline gives CDR1 SEHNR, CDR2 FQNEAQ (reference sequence). The CDR3 spans 14 residues. Trimming at V came to 5 bases and at J to 6 bases, leaving 3 bases not matched to a gene. The DNA for the CDR3 is TGTGCCAGCAGCCCTGGGACTAGCGGGGATACGCAGTATTTT. This encodes CASSPGTSGDTQYF. Full variable domain (missing parts from reference TRBV7-9 and TRBJ2-3): DTGVSQNPRHKITKRGQNVTFRCDPISEHNRLYWYRQTLGQGPEFLTYFQNEAQLEKSRLLSDRFSAERPKGSFSTLEIQRTEQGDSAMYLCASSPGTSGDTQYFGPGTRLTVL.

V and J are TRBV27 and TRBJ1-2, with a tentative D call TRBD1 (5 bases). Trimming took off 6 bases at V and 11 bases at J, with 13 bases between the two ends. The germline V gene encodes CDR1 MNHEY and CDR2 SMNVEV (reference sequence). The length of the CDR3 is 11 residues. CDR3 amino acids: CASRLGGKYTF. The DNA for the CDR3 is TGTGCCAGCAGACTGGGGGGGAAATACACCTTC.

The rearrangement joins TRBV11-3 to TRBJ2-7; the match to TRBD1 covers 7 bases. CDR1 is SGHNT and CDR2 is YENEEA in the germline V gene. Losses at the gene ends were 3 bases for V and 1 base for J; bases not matched to a gene: 6. The CDR3 loop spans 15 amino acids. DNA for the CDR3: TGTGCCAGCAGCTTGGTGACAGGGCCGTCCTACGAGCAGTACTTC. The encoded protein is CASSLVTGPSYEQYF. The complete variable domain, with remaining parts taken from reference TRBV11-3 and TRBJ2-7, reads EAGVVQSPRYKIIEKKQPVAFWCNPISGHNTLYWYLQNLGQGPELLIRYENEEAVDDSQLPKDRFSAERLKGVDSTLKIQPAELGDSAVYLCASSLVTGPSYEQYFGPGTRLTVT.

This chain connects TRBV7-9 to TRBJ2-3; 9 nucleotides match TRBD2. Germline CDR1 is SEHNR and CDR2 is FQNEAQ (reference sequence). Trimming cost V 6 bases and J 6 bases; bases outside gene matches: 7. The CDR3 runs to 14 residues. This CDR3 reads CASSYSGSWDTQYF. In nucleotides, the CDR3 is TGTGCCAGCAGTTATAGCGGGAGTTGGGATACGCAGTATTTT.

The rearrangement links TRBV5-4 to TRBJ2-1, with D possibly TRBD2 on 5 matching bases. The CDR3 consists of 12 residues. The V gene's germline CDR1 is SGHNT and CDR2 YYREEE (reference sequence). The V end was cut by 4 bases, the J end by 9 bases, with 11 bases between. The chain's CDR3 is CASSPGLSEQFF. The CDR3 region has the DNA TGTGCCAGCAGCCCGGGGTTAAGTGAGCAGTTCTTC.

CDR3 nucleotide sequence: TGTGCCAGCAGCCGGGACAGGAACAATGAGCAGTTCTTC. The encoded protein is CASSRDRNNEQFF. This sequence joins TRBV11-1 and TRBJ2-1, with 8 bases fitting TRBD1. The germline gives CDR1 SGHAT, CDR2 FQDESV (reference sequence). Losses at the gene ends were 5 bases for V and 5 bases for J; bases not matched to a gene: 2. This CDR3 is built from 13 residues.

V and J are TRBV19 and TRBJ2-3; 12 bases match TRBD2. Germline V gene sequence: CDR1 LNHDA, CDR2 SQIVND (reference sequence). This CDR3 has 15 amino acids. With 5 bases clipped from V and 6 bases from J, the junction kept 6 bases outside the gene matches. The CDR3 DNA is TGTGCCAGTAGTTCACTAGCGGGAGGTGTGGATACGCAGTATTTT. Encoded protein: CASSSLAGGVDTQYF.

V is TRBV19 and J is TRBJ1-2; D uncertain. The germline V gene encodes CDR1 LNHDA and CDR2 SQIVND (reference sequence). This CDR3 has 11 residues. Trimming took off 3 bases at V and 7 bases at J, with 6 bases between the two ends. The CDR3 spells CASSMGVGYTF. For the CDR3, the DNA is TGTGCCAGTAGTATGGGCGTTGGCTACACCTTC.

This clone was detected only a few times. V is TRBV5-1 and J is TRBJ2-1; weak D call: TRBD1 (6 bases). Germline-derived CDR1 and CDR2 are SGHRS and YFSETQ. Trimming left V 0 bases short and J 0 bases short, with 10 bases between. This CDR3 spans 16 amino acids. In nucleotides, the CDR3 is TGCGCCAGCAGCTTGGACAGGGCCAGCTCCTACAATGAGCAGTTCTTC. Amino acid sequence: CASSLDRASSYNEQFF.

This chain joins TRBV4-1 and TRBJ2-5; 7 bases are shared with TRBD2. The CDR3 runs to 12 residues. The junction had 2 bases not matched to a gene; V was cut back by 1 base and J by 9 bases. Germline V lookup: CDR1 MGHRA, CDR2 YSYEKL. The CDR3, as DNA: TGCGCCAGCAGCCAAGGGGGAGGGGCCCAGTACTTC. Amino acids: CASSQGGGAQYF.

CDR3 sequence: CASSLESAWSGYTF. CDR3 nucleotide sequence: TGCGCCAGCAGCTTAGAGTCAGCTTGGAGTGGCTACACCTTC. V gene TRBV5-1 combines with J gene TRBJ1-2; unclear D gene. The CDR3 consists of 14 residues. CDR1 is SGHRS and CDR2 is YFSETQ in the germline V gene. Trimming removed 2 bases from V and 7 bases from J, with 15 bases in between.

The genes are TRBV7-7 and TRBJ2-5, with a tentative D call TRBD2 (7 bases). Trimming removed 1 base from V and 4 bases from J, with 16 bases in between. The germline CDR1 and CDR2 sequences are SSHAT and FNYEAQ (reference sequence). CDR3 size: 16 residues. This CDR3 reads CASSLDAGAGGETQYF. In nucleotides, the CDR3 is TGTGCCAGCAGCTTAGACGCGGGGGCTGGGGGAGAGACCCAGTACTTC.

The chain is built from TRBV7-9 and TRBJ2-7; a weak D match, TRBD2 (6 bases). The CDR3 spans 18 residues. Looked up from germline, CDR1 is SEHNR and CDR2 is FQNEAQ (reference sequence). The ends were cut back, 0 bases at V and 0 bases at J, with 18 bases in the middle. CDR3 nucleotide sequence: TGTGCCAGCAGCTTAGCGGTAAACCCTAGCGTCAGCTCCTACGAGCAGTACTTC. Translating it yields CASSLAVNPSVSSYEQYF.

This chain uses TRBV2 with TRBJ2-3, with 8 bases aligning to TRBD1. Germline CDR1 and CDR2: SNHLY and FYNNEI. The CDR3 runs to 14 residues. The V segment lost 6 bases and the J segment 4 bases; nucleotides outside the gene matches: 6. CDR3 residues: CASRRTGYSDTQYF. The DNA for the CDR3 is TGTGCCAGCAGGAGGACAGGGTATTCAGATACGCAGTATTTT.

The chain links TRBV11-2 to TRBJ1-1; the match to TRBD1 covers 8 bases. The V and J ends lost 4 bases and 1 base, in that order; junction bases with no gene match: 2. Germline V CDR1 and CDR2: SGHAT, FQNNGV. The CDR3 is made up of 14 amino acids. CDR3 loop: CASSWDRSNTEAFF. The CDR3 DNA reads as TGTGCCAGCAGCTGGGACAGGTCGAACACTGAAGCTTTCTTT.

The chain links TRBV4-1 to TRBJ2-5, with 7 bases that match TRBD2. The V segment lost 0 bases and the J segment 5 bases; nucleotides outside the gene matches: 6. Germline lookup yields CDR1 MGHRA and CDR2 YSYEKL. The CDR3 runs 15 residues. The CDR3 bases are TGCGCCAGCAGCCAAGATGTCCGAGCGGGGGAGACCCAGTACTTC. Translated, it gives CASSQDVRAGETQYF.